A single sample gave rise to the 21 T cell receptor beta chains below, sequenced in a study of shared clonotypes between healthy human individuals. The repertoire was sequenced with immunoSEQ multiplex PCR; TCRdb's copy has only in-frame clones and lacks some. The repertoire consists of about 2.4 million clones, with over 85% occurring once and the leading ten covering around 0.14%. Sequencing was performed on naive CD4+ T cells sorted from blood. Subset indicated: CD45RA+ positively selected. The receptors derive from a man between 18 and 29 years old in good health.

The chain is built from TRBV6-5 and TRBJ1-2, with 9 bases lining up with TRBD1. The germline CDR1 and CDR2 sequences are MNHEY and SVGAGI. The CDR3 extends over 16 amino acids. J gave up 2 bases and V 3 bases, and 7 bases lay outside the gene matches. The CDR3 sequence: CASSYVSGTGNYGYTF. The DNA of the CDR3 is TGTGCCAGCAGTTATGTCTCCGGGACAGGGAACTATGGCTACACCTTC.

Of note for this clone: Other nucleotide sequences in the sample specify the same CDR3. V usage is TRBV2 and J usage is TRBJ2-3; unclear D gene. V was cut by 4 bases and J by 2 bases, with 4 bases left in between. Germline lookup yields CDR1 SNHLY and CDR2 FYNNEI. The CDR3 runs to 12 residues. The CDR3 bases are TGTGCCAGCAGTGGTCTCACAGATACGCAGTATTTT. Its translation: CASSGLTDTQYF.

This chain joins TRBV7-9 and TRBJ2-4; weak D call: TRBD2 (6 bases). The CDR3 is 17 residues long. V lost 0 bases, J lost 2 bases, and 14 bases lay in between. Germline CDR1 SEHNR, CDR2 FQNEAQ (reference sequence). The CDR3 region is CASSLAAGTGTKNIQYF. The CDR3 DNA sequence: TGTGCCAGCAGCTTAGCGGCGGGAACTGGGACCAAAAACATTCAGTACTTC. Supplemented by reference TRBV7-9 and TRBJ2-4, the full variable domain reads DTGVSQNPRHKITKRGQNVTFRCDPISEHNRLYWYRQTLGQGPEFLTYFQNEAQLEKSRLLSDRFSAERPKGSFSTLEIQRTEQGDSAMYLCASSLAAGTGTKNIQYFGAGTRLSVL.

Only a few counts were recorded for this clone. V usage is TRBV19 and J usage is TRBJ2-7; D gene ambiguous. In germline, CDR1 is LNHDA, CDR2 SQIVND (reference sequence). V lost 5 bases and J 4 bases, leaving 15 bases between the germline ends. The CDR3 is made up of 14 amino acids. The CDR3 loop reads CASSPRGGTYEQYF. The CDR3 nucleotides read TGTGCCAGTAGTCCCCGAGGCGGTACTTACGAGCAGTACTTC.

The chain employs TRBV6-5 and TRBJ2-2; 10 nucleotides match TRBD2. The CDR3 spans 14 residues. V was pared by 7 bases and J by 3 bases, with 2 bases of the junction left unmatched. CDR1 and CDR2 from the germline V gene are MNHEY and SVGAGI. The CDR3 protein is CASKREGHTGELFF. CDR3 nucleotide sequence: TGTGCCAGCAAGCGGGAGGGTCACACCGGGGAGCTGTTTTTT.

This rearrangement joins TRBV6-1 to TRBJ1-1, with 7 bases lining up with TRBD1. Unmatched junction bases numbered 7, after V lost 5 bases and J lost 10 bases. The germline V gene encodes CDR1 MNHNS and CDR2 SASEGT. This CDR3 region has 12 residues. The chain's CDR3 is CASSNQGGRAFF. The CDR3 DNA sequence: TGTGCCAGCAGTAACCAGGGGGGAAGAGCTTTCTTT.

About this clone: Other DNA sequences in this specimen translate into the identical CDR3. The gene calls are TRBV2 and TRBJ1-2; the D gene is possibly TRBD1 (5 bases). V gave up 3 bases and J gave up 4 bases, with 12 bases separating them. The length of the CDR3 is 14 residues. Germline-derived CDR1 and CDR2 are SNHLY and FYNNEI. The CDR3 nucleotides read TGTGCCAGCAGTGAGGATAGGGGCCCCTATGGCTACACCTTC. Protein sequence: CASSEDRGPYGYTF.

This chain connects TRBV6-6 to TRBJ2-7, with 7 bases identical to TRBD1. Germline loops: CDR1 MNHNY, CDR2 SVGAGI (reference sequence). Germline trimming cut 4 bases from V and 0 bases from J; bases unmatched to any gene: 6. The length of the CDR3 is 15 residues. In DNA form, the CDR3 reads TGTGCCAGCAGTTTGGGACAGTCGAGCTCCTACGAGCAGTACTTC. It encodes CASSLGQSSSYEQYF.

This clone came up once. This chain connects TRBV7-3 to TRBJ2-5; unclear D gene. Looked up from germline, CDR1 is SGHTA and CDR2 is FQGTGA. There are 13 residues in the CDR3. The V and J ends lost 2 bases and 1 base respectively, with 5 bases between them. The CDR3 sequence: CASSLGPQETQYF. CDR3 in DNA: TGTGCCAGCAGCTTAGGACCCCAAGAGACCCAGTACTTC.

The chain uses TRBV6-5 and TRBJ1-3; 7 nucleotides agree with TRBD1. J gave up 2 bases and V 0 bases, and 4 bases lay outside the gene matches. CDR3 size: 16 residues. CDR1 is MNHEY, CDR2 SVGAGI, per germline. CDR3 DNA: TGTGCCAGCAGTTACTCCGGAGGGGGCGCTGGAAACACCATATATTTT. Its translation: CASSYSGGGAGNTIYF.

V and J are TRBV25-1 and TRBJ1-1; 7 bases line up with TRBD1. J lost 10 bases, V lost 4 bases, and 3 bases had no gene match. There are 11 residues in the CDR3. Germline values: CDR1 MGHDK, CDR2 SYGVNS. DNA for the CDR3: TGTGCCAGCAGTGGGAACAGGGGAGCTTTCTTT. It yields the protein CASSGNRGAFF. Full variable domain (outside the CDR3, taken from reference TRBV25-1 and TRBJ1-1): EADIYQTPRYLVIGTGKKITLECSQTMGHDKMYWYQQDPGMELHLIHYSYGVNSTEKGDLSSESTVSRIRTEHFPLTLESARPSHTSQYLCASSGNRGAFFGQGTRLTVV.

This chain connects TRBV6-1 to TRBJ1-2, with D possibly matching TRBD1 (5 bases). Germline assignment: CDR1 MNHNS and CDR2 SASEGT. V lost 6 bases and J lost 8, with 13 bases in between. CDR3 size: 12 residues. DNA of the CDR3: TGTGCCAGCAGACCAGGGCCCGGAGGCTACACCTTC. Protein: CASRPGPGGYTF.

The chain carries TRBV7-9 and TRBJ2-3; a weak D match, TRBD1 (6 bases). There are 15 residues in the CDR3. Germline CDR1 is SEHNR and CDR2 is FQNEAQ (reference sequence). V lost 5 bases, J lost 3 bases, and 15 bases lay in between. For the CDR3, the DNA is TGTGCCAGCAGCCTGCAGGGGAGTGGGACAGATACGCAGTATTTT. Translation: CASSLQGSGTDTQYF.

The rearrangement uses TRBV11-3 and TRBJ2-5; D uncertain. Germline-derived CDR1 and CDR2 are SGHNT and YENEEA. The CDR3 extends over 13 amino acids. V was trimmed by 1 base and J by 3 bases, leaving 6 bases between them. CDR3 in DNA: TGTGCCAGCAGCTTAGGATCGAAAGAGACCCAGTACTTC. It translates to CASSLGSKETQYF. Full variable domain (remainder filled in from reference TRBV11-3 and TRBJ2-5): EAGVVQSPRYKIIEKKQPVAFWCNPISGHNTLYWYLQNLGQGPELLIRYENEEAVDDSQLPKDRFSAERLKGVDSTLKIQPAELGDSAVYLCASSLGSKETQYFGPGTRLLVL.

J is TRBJ1-1 and V is TRBV18; the D gene is possibly TRBD1 (5 bases). Germline loops: CDR1 KGHSH, CDR2 LQKENI. The ends were cut back, 4 bases at V and 3 bases at J, with 12 bases in the middle. The CDR3 spans 14 residues. The CDR3 DNA reads as TGTGCCAGCTCACGAGGGGCTGTGGACACTGAAGCTTTCTTT. Its translation: CASSRGAVDTEAFF.

V gene TRBV28 combines with J gene TRBJ2-3, with TRBD1 identical over 7 bases. The CDR3 contains 14 residues. Germline lookup yields CDR1 MDHEN and CDR2 SYDVKM. V lost 5 bases, J lost 2 bases, and 4 bases stayed unmatched. The CDR3 bases are TGTGCCAGCAGTACCGGGACAGTCACAGATACGCAGTATTTT. Protein: CASSTGTVTDTQYF. The full variable domain, with the rest looked up from reference TRBV28 and TRBJ2-3, is DVKVTQSSRYLVKRTGEKVFLECVQDMDHENMFWYRQDPGLGLRLIYFSYDVKMKEKGDIPEGYSVSREKKERFSLILESASTNQTSMYLCASSTGTVTDTQYFGPGTRLTVL.

The genes are TRBV6-5 and TRBJ2-7; weak D call: TRBD1 (5 bases). Germline V CDR1 and CDR2: MNHEY, SVGAGI. The CDR3 loop spans 11 amino acids. Trimming took off 6 bases at V and 4 bases at J, with 7 bases between the two ends. Here the CDR3 DNA reads TGTGCCAGCAGGGACAATTACGAGCAGTACTTC. It codes for CASRDNYEQYF.

As for this clone: The sample carries other DNA sequences with the same CDR3. The rearrangement uses TRBV5-1 and TRBJ1-3; 8 nucleotides match TRBD1. This CDR3 has 15 amino acids. Germline V gene sequence: CDR1 SGHRS, CDR2 YFSETQ. V lost 0 bases to trimming and J lost 4 bases; unmatched junction nucleotides: 3. CDR3 protein: CASSLAGGAGNTIYF. CDR3 in DNA: TGCGCCAGCAGCTTGGCAGGGGGCGCCGGAAACACCATATATTTT.

The chain has TRBV9 and TRBJ1-2; the match to TRBD1 covers 7 bases. Germline trimming cut 3 bases from V and 4 bases from J; bases unmatched to any gene: 6. Germline CDR1 reads SGDLS; CDR2 reads YYNGEE. This CDR3 spans 14 amino acids. DNA of the CDR3: TGTGCCAGCAGCGGAGGACAGGTCCTCTATGGCTACACCTTC. It yields the protein CASSGGQVLYGYTF.

The rearrangement links TRBV15 to TRBJ2-4; 10 bases line up with TRBD2. V lost 0 bases to trimming and J lost 0 bases; unmatched junction nucleotides: 11. The CDR3 is made up of 20 amino acids. Germline V lookup: CDR1 LNHNV, CDR2 YYDKDF (reference sequence). The chain's CDR3 is CATSRDGLAEFVLAKNIQYF. The DNA of the CDR3 is TGTGCCACCAGCAGAGACGGACTAGCGGAATTTGTACTAGCCAAAAACATTCAGTACTTC.

This clone was counted between two and nine times. The genes are TRBV13 and TRBJ2-1; the match to TRBD2 covers 9 bases. Per the germline V gene, CDR1 is PRHDT and CDR2 is FYEKMQ (reference sequence). V lost 4 bases and J lost 8; bases outside the gene matches: 6. The CDR3 length is 14 residues. CDR3 coding DNA: TGTGCCAGCAGCTCCGGACTAGCGTGGGATGAGCAGTTCTTC. Translation gives CASSSGLAWDEQFF.